The source of this T cell receptor beta chain is a study of cytomegalovirus exposure and HLA in healthy donors (dated by TCRdb to 2017 to 2019). The study in broad terms: An earlier analysis of more than 550 of the donors reported roughly 300 Gb of sequence data and around 110 million unique TCR beta sequences obtained from about 179 million T cells. About 280 gigabases of sequencing data and about 92 million unique TCR sequences made up an early release that covered 500 to 700 HLA-typed donors. The genetic ancestry cluster associated with self-reported Caucasian donors included 80% to 90% of the roughly 400 genotyped donors. The study aimed to test whether signatures of past pathogen exposure could be identified by cataloging public T cell receptors. The study used immunosequencing to profile the T cell repertoires of approximately 690 subjects and linked those repertoires to cytomegalovirus serostatus. A separate validation cohort of approximately 120 different subjects was used in addition to the 666-subject first cohort. The study combined high-throughput TCR immunosequencing, statistical association of individual TCRs with disease status, and machine learning to predict cytomegalovirus infection status. A later analysis re-analyzed previously published TCR beta repertoires from 600 to 850 donors and added high-resolution HLA genotyping to study TCR occurrence patterns. The later analysis used no new phenotypic data to find candidate immune exposures, relying instead on TCR beta sequences and their occurrence across donors. In an earlier analysis of roughly 580 of the donors, high-throughput TCR beta sequencing was used to judge whether each TCR beta V gene segment behaved as functional or pseudogenic. Donor age, sex, ethnicity and CMV serostatus were collected together with the repertoire data. In a later genetic analysis, genome-wide SNP genotypes for about 65% of the roughly 700 donors were used, and that subset was treated as a discovery cohort. Every discovery cohort repertoire had been produced on one sequencing platform. Class I and class II HLA loci were covered by the typing at four-digit resolution. The number of typed donors differed by locus: about 629-630 for A, B, C, DRB1 and DQB1; some 500 for DQA1; some 590 for DPA1; and roughly 470 for DPB1. Roughly 5 DR-DQ haplotypes were handled as single units for association and clustering, since linkage in the cohort was strong. Among about 390 genotyped donors of the cohort, an average of about 240,000 unique TCR beta nucleotide sequences were sequenced per donor, around 20% of them non-productive.

Summary of the overall study and its limitations: Across donors, most TCR sequences were observed very rarely, whereas some public TCRs were present in many individuals. The study gave a list of some 150 TCR beta chains associated with cytomegalovirus. Because HLA typing was unavailable for some donors at each locus, only the typed subset was used in association tests. Because counts were too low, about 18 rarely observed V segments, including chromosome 9 orphons, were excluded from the earlier analysis of a few hundred of the donors. Cytomegalovirus status was reported to be diagnosed by the classifier with high specificity and sensitivity in both the original and validation cohorts. A cluster of highly shared sequence variants was judged likely to be a technical artifact of the sequencing pipeline. Some IMGT-functional V segments, including TRBV6-2 and TRBV6-3, could not be distinguished by the 87-base-pair reads and were therefore excluded. The authors suggested that the approach could potentially be generalized to other disease states and immunological phenotypes. Compared with the approximately 720-donor mean, donors in an Asian-associated ancestry cluster had fewer N-insertions in productive TCRs, according to a later genetic analysis. A later analysis found that HLA-associated TCR beta chains were more clonally expanded and had lower generation probabilities than equally common non-associated chains. V-gene and J-gene trimming of TCR beta chains was associated with a missense DCLRE1C variant in a later genetic analysis, and the association was replicated in an independent cohort. In an earlier analysis of about 550 of the donors, most TCR beta V segments were observed in productive rearrangements about 87% or about 30% of the time, broadly matching IMGT annotations. A further reported finding was that TCR beta sequences accurately predicted the HLA-A and HLA-B alleles for most subjects in the first cohort. According to a later analysis, parvovirus B19, influenza, CMV and Epstein-Barr virus appeared linked to several top co-occurrence clusters. CMV serostatus was the only immune exposure information available for the cohort. In a later analysis, TCR association rates were found to vary across HLA loci, with the most associated TCRs seen for DRB1 alleles and the fewest for HLA-C alleles. Correlated functional status among segregating V segments might be attributable to linkage disequilibrium, but an unknown experimental factor could not be ruled out. According to a later analysis, most CMV-associated TCR beta chains appeared to be HLA-restricted, and the HLA associations seemed to be driven largely by CMV exposure. The presence/absence analyses assumed that sequencing depth was roughly uniform across donors, and that assumption may not be true. When HLA alleles, especially DR and DQ, strongly co-occurred, TCR associations were difficult to assign to individual alleles. A few of the identified cytomegalovirus-associated TCR beta chains were confirmed in vitro to be specific for cytomegalovirus antigens. At a false discovery rate of 0.05, a later analysis linked under 20,000 TCR beta sequences to specific HLA alleles. Only TCR beta chains were sequenced in this cohort, and the absence of alpha or paired-chain data limited detectable features.

The cohort was made up of roughly 670 healthy bone marrow donors. At the time of sampling, every cohort member was nominally healthy, though immune exposures that went unrecorded were likely present. The donor was CMV seropositive and belonged to the group of more than 250 seropositive cohort members. Every donor gave a peripheral blood sample, and the peripheral blood mononuclear cells from that sample were used for TCR beta sequencing. Genomic DNA was extracted from the blood cell samples with the Qiagen DNeasy Blood Extraction Kit. Concerning this clone itself: The target of this receptor is not known. Per-nucleotide qualities are absent, and no much larger clonotype sits a single base away.

Libraries came from the immunoSEQ multiplex PCR assay. A mixture of 60 forward primers for TCR Vbeta segments and 13 reverse primers for TCR Jbeta segments was used in the multiplex PCR. Amplification of the CDR3 region of rearranged TCR beta genes was performed with a multiplex PCR assay on genomic DNA. On the Illumina HiSeq System, the amplified TCR beta libraries were sequenced as 87-base-pair reads. Concerning the study's data processing: A later analysis counted about 80 million unique TCR beta chains across the 666 repertoires, and some 11 million of these chains were shared by at least two donors. A nearest-neighbor algorithm error-corrected the raw reads and collapsed the reads into unique sequences, merging closely related sequences to remove PCR and sequencing errors. To assign V, D and J gene segments, CDR3 sequences were aligned to IMGT reference sequences. For a sequence to be retained, a match of at least six nucleotides was required to both a V gene segment and a J gene segment. A rearrangement counted as productive if the CDR3 had no stop codons and remained in frame with V and J, and every other rearrangement counted as non-productive. Following IMGT convention, CDR3 was defined as the stretch from the second conserved V-encoded cysteine up to the conserved J-encoded phenylalanine. The earlier analysis of approximately 590 of the donors excluded any sequence lacking an unambiguous match to a single V gene segment. In an earlier analysis of a few hundred of the donors, V segments were called functional above 56.7% productive rearrangements and were called segregating when the between-donor standard deviation exceeded 5%. A statistical classification framework was built to diagnose cytomegalovirus status from the catalog of TCR beta chain sequences. In a later analysis, TCR nucleotide sequences were compared against IMGT/GENE-DB human TR gene sequences so that V and J genes could be assigned. The TCRdist pipeline was used in a later analysis to assign CDR3 sequences and most-parsimonious VDJ recombination scenarios. In a later analysis, each TCR beta chain was defined by its CDR3 amino acid sequence together with its V-gene family, and reads without a unique V-gene family were excluded. To address suspected cross-contamination and a sequencing artifact, a later analysis removed around 590 highly shared, low-generation-probability nucleotide sequences. A later analysis calculated a clonal expansion index for each public chain from normalized within-repertoire ranks of inferred template counts. In a later analysis, generation probabilities were computed with a VDJ recombination model fitted to out-of-frame rearrangements, and the resulting probabilities were checked against IGoR. In a later analysis, TCR-TCR, TCR-HLA and TCR-CMV co-occurrence was scored with hypergeometric tests, and a repertoire-size bias correction was applied to TCR pairs. False discovery rates were estimated in a later analysis by permuting HLA or CMV assignments 20 times. In a later analysis, co-occurring TCRs were grouped using DBSCAN, with TCRdist sequence similarity added in when clustering inside HLA-allele-positive subsets. Co-occurrence clustering excluded repertoires with fewer than 30,000 or more than 120,000 public chains, plus five with anomalous nucleotide sharing. As stored in TCRdb, this immuneACCESS dataset retains in-frame rearrangements with V and J assigned. A fraction of the clones does not appear; measured against another copy, unresolved V genes explain less than half of the discrepancy, and the remainder lacks a known reason. V and J calls and clone size come straight from that table; D and trimming were deduced from the DNA. The sample table records about 130,000 clones; more than 80% of these occur just once. The top ten hold about 6.7% of the sample.

The CDR3 runs 16 residues from the cysteine to the phenylalanine. The read is trimmed to its CDR3 DNA, 48 bases read in frame from base 1. Compared with germline, V lacks 2 bases and J lacks 2 bases; bases without a gene match: 6. CDR1 is given as SGHTS and CDR2 as YDEGEE, both from the germline V gene. The sequencing input was PBMCs. The TCR comes from a woman aged 25 to 39 in good health and CMV-seropositive. Recombination joined TRBV5-8 with TRBJ2-7, with 11 bases matching TRBD2. The CDR3 region has the sequence CASSFQLAGDPYEQYF. The DNA reads as follows: TGTGCCAGCAGCTTCCAACTAGCGGGAGACCCCTACGAGCAGTACTTC.